The rows below give T cell receptor beta chains drawn from one sample of a study of blood T cell repertoires in COVID-19. The method was immunoSEQ multiplex PCR; TCRdb's version includes in-frame clones alone and lacks a portion of them. The top ten clones hold less than 8.5% of a sample with 200,000 to 250,000 clones, around nine tenths of them seen once. Specimen: peripheral blood. These receptors all come from a woman in her seventies with active or convalescent COVID-19. Each CDR3 is given with its conserved first and last residue. D genes are given only for firm matches. Only part of the rows carry a size: once, few, many, or a class if the clone is expanded.

once	TRBV19	TRBJ1-2	TRBD1	CASSIRTGAGYTF	TGTGCCAGTAGTATCCGGACAGGGGCTGGCTACACCTTC
NA	TRBV6-5	TRBJ1-2	TRBD1	CASSLDRGQLGYTF	TGTGCCAGCAGTCTCGACAGGGGGCAGCTTGGCTACACCTTC
NA	TRBV7-2	TRBJ2-1	TRBD2	CASSLVLAGDNEQFF	TGTGCCAGCAGCTTAGTACTAGCGGGGGACAATGAGCAGTTCTTC
NA	TRBV24-1	TRBJ1-4	NA	CATSDEAAEKLFF	TGTGCCACCAGTGATGAGGCGGCGGAAAAACTGTTTTTT
NA	TRBV5-7	TRBJ1-6	TRBD1	CARSTGESPLHF	TGTGCCAGGTCGACAGGGGAATCACCCCTCCACTTT
NA	TRBV6-2/TRBV6-3	TRBJ1-2	NA	CASSYFRENGYTF	TGTGCCAGCAGTTACTTCAGGGAAAATGGCTACACCTTC
once	TRBV3-1/TRBV3-2	TRBJ2-1	TRBD2	CASTALGSGGARQFF	TGTGCCAGCACCGCCTTGGGTAGCGGGGGGGCCCGGCAGTTCTTC
NA	TRBV5-6	TRBJ1-1	NA	CASSLGVEAFF	TGTGCCAGCAGCTTAGGGGTTGAAGCTTTCTTT
NA	TRBV23-1	TRBJ1-5	TRBD1	CASSQSPDRVNQPQHF	TGCGCCAGCAGTCAATCTCCGGACAGGGTGAATCAGCCCCAGCATTTT
NA	TRBV3-1/TRBV3-2	TRBJ2-3	TRBD2	CASSQEWQRLAGGSWFTDTQYF	TGTGCCAGCAGCCAAGAGTGGCAGAGGCTAGCGGGGGGGAGTTGGTTCACAGATACGCAGTATTTT
NA	TRBV10-3	TRBJ2-5	TRBD2	CAISPSSGGEETQYF	TGTGCCATCAGTCCGTCAAGCGGGGGGGAAGAGACCCAGTACTTC
NA	TRBV18	TRBJ2-7	NA	CASSPPNPTSYEQYF	TGTGCCAGCTCACCACCGAACCCCACATCCTACGAGCAGTACTTC
few	TRBV18	TRBJ1-4	TRBD1	CASSSTGGTYEKLFF	TGTGCCAGCTCATCGACAGGGGGCACGTACGAAAAACTGTTTTTT
NA	TRBV9	TRBJ2-3	TRBD2	CASSGQRGGLGIDTQYF	TGTGCCAGCAGCGGCCAGCGGGGGGGCCTCGGTATAGATACGCAGTATTTT
NA	TRBV7-9	TRBJ1-4	NA	CASSLTGTLEGEKLFF	TGTGCCAGCAGCTTAACGGGGACCTTGGAGGGTGAAAAACTGTTTTTT
NA	TRBV6-4	TRBJ2-2	TRBD1	CASAVEPGQGYTGELFF	TGTGCCAGTGCTGTAGAACCGGGACAGGGGTACACCGGGGAGCTGTTTTTT
NA	TRBV3-1/TRBV3-2	TRBJ1-5	NA	CASSQGAGSTTSNQPQHF	TGTGCCAGCAGCCAAGGGGCAGGGTCCACCACCTCGAATCAGCCCCAGCATTTT